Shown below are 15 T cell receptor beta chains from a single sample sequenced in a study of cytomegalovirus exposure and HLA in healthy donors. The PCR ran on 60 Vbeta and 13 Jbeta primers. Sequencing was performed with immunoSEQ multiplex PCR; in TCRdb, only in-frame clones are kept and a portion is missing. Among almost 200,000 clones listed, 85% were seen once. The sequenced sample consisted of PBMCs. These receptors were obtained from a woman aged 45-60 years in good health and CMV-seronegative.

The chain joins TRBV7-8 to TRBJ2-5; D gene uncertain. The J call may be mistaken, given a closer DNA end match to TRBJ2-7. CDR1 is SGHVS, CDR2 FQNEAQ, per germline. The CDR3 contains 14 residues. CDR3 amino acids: CASSYPRIFAEQYF. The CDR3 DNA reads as TGTGCCAGCAGCTACCCTAGGATTTTCGCCGAGCAGTACTTC.

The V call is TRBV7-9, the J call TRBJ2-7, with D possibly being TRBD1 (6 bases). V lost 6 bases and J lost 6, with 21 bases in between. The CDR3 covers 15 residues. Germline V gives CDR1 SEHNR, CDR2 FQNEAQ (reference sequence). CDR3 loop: CASSYTGLDTSEQYF. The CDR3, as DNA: TGTGCCAGCAGTTACACAGGGCTGGATACGTCCGAGCAGTACTTC. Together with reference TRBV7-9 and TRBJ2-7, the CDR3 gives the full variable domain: DTGVSQNPRHKITKRGQNVTFRCDPISEHNRLYWYRQTLGQGPEFLTYFQNEAQLEKSRLLSDRFSAERPKGSFSTLEIQRTEQGDSAMYLCASSYTGLDTSEQYFGPGTRLTVT.

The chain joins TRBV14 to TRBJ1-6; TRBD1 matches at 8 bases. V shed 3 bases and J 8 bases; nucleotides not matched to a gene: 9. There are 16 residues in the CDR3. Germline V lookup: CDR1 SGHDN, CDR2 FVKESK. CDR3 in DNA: TGTGCCAGCAGCCAGGCTCGCGCCAGGGGGCATTCACCCCTCCACTTT. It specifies CASSQARARGHSPLHF.

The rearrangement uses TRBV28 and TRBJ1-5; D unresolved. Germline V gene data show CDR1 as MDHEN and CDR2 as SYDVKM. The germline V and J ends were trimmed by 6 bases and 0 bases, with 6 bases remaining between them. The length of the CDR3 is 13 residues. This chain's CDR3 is CASRENSNQPQHF. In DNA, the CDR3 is TGTGCCAGCAGGGAGAATAGCAATCAGCCCCAGCATTTT.

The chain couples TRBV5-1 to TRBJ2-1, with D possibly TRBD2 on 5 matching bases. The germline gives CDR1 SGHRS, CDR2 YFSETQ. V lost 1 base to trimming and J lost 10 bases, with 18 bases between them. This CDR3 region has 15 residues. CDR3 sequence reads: CASSLSPPPGGEQFF. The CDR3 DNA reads TGCGCCAGCAGCTTGTCCCCTCCCCCTGGCGGGGAGCAGTTCTTC.

The CDR3 loop is CACYRRANYGYTF. In DNA, the CDR3 is TGTGCCTGTTACAGGCGAGCTAACTATGGCTACACCTTC. The chain has TRBV30 and TRBJ1-2, with D tentatively TRBD1 (5 bases). The CDR3 runs to 13 residues. Germline loops: CDR1 GTSNPN, CDR2 SVGIG (reference sequence). V lost 6 bases to trimming and J lost 0 bases, with 11 bases between them.

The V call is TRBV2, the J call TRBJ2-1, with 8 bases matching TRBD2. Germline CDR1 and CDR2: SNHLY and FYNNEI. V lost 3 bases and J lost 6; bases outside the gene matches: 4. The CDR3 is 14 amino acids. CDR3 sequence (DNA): TGTGCCAGCAGTGATAGCGGGATGGGCAATGAGCAGTTCTTC. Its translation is CASSDSGMGNEQFF.

CDR3 nucleotide sequence: TGTGCCAGCAGTTACTCGACTAGCGGGGGGTCGGAGCAGTACTTC. Residues: CASSYSTSGGSEQYF. The chain joins TRBV6-6 to TRBJ2-7, with 13 bases aligning to TRBD2. CDR3 length: 15 amino acids. Germline CDR1 is MNHNY and CDR2 is SVGAGI (reference sequence). With V trimmed by 0 bases and J by 7 bases, 3 bases remained unmatched.

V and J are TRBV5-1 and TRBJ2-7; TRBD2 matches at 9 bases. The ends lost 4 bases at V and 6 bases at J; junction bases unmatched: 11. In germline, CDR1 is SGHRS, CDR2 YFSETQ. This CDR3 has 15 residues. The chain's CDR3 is CASSPTGTSRSEQYF. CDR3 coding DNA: TGCGCCAGCAGCCCAACCGGGACTAGCCGCTCCGAGCAGTACTTC.

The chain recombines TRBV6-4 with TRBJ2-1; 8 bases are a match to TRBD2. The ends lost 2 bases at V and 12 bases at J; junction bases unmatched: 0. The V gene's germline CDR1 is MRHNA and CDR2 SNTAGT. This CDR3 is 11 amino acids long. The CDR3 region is CASSDAGGQFF. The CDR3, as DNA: TGTGCCAGCAGTGACGCGGGGGGGCAGTTCTTC.

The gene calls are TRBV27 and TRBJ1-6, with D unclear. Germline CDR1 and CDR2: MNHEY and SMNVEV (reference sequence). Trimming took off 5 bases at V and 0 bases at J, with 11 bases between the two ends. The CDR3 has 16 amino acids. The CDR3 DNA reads TGTGCCAGCAGTCTAGAGAGTAGCTCCTATAATTCACCCCTCCACTTT. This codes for CASSLESSSYNSPLHF.

CDR3 sequence reads: CASSAETGYEQYF. In nucleotides, the CDR3 is TGTGCCAGCAGCGCAGAGACAGGGTACGAGCAGTACTTC. The chain recombines TRBV7-6 with TRBJ2-7; TRBD1 aligns across 7 bases. The V and J ends lost 5 bases and 4 bases, in that order; junction bases with no gene match: 5. Germline CDR1 reads SGHVS; CDR2 reads FNYEAQ. CDR3 length: 13 amino acids.

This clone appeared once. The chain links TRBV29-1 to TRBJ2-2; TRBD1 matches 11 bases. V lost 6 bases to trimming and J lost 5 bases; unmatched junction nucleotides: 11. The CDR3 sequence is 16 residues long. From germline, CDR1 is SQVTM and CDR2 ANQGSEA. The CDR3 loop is CSVSGQGALLTGELFF. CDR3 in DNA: TGCAGCGTCAGTGGACAGGGGGCTCTACTAACCGGGGAGCTGTTTTTT.

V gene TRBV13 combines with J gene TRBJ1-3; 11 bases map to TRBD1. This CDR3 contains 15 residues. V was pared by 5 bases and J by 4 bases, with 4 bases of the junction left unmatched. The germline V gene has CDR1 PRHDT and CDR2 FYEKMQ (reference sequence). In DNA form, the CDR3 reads TGTGCCAGCAGCGATCGGGACAGGGGGGGAAACACCATATATTTT. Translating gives CASSDRDRGGNTIYF.

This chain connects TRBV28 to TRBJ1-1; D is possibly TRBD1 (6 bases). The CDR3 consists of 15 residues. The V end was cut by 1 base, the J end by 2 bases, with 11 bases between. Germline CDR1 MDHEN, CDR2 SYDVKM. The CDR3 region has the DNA TGTGCCAGCAGTTTATCGGACAGTGGAAACACTGAAGCTTTCTTT. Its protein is CASSLSDSGNTEAFF.